These T cell receptor beta chains were read from a single sample in a study of OX40 agonist ivuxolimab in advanced cancers. Clones were read by immunoSEQ multiplex PCR, and TCRdb kept only the in-frame ones, dropping some. In the table there are approximately 94,000 clones, approximately 89% of which are singletons. Sequenced here: CD4+ or CD8+ T cells sorted from blood, sampled in a trial of the OX40 agonist ivuxolimab. The receptors come from an adult with an advanced solid tumor such as melanoma, head and neck, liver or kidney cancer. Each CDR3 is given with its conserved first and last residue. Fields, in order: D gene, J gene, V gene, clone size, CDR3 protein, CDR3 DNA. D genes are given only for firm matches. Only part of the rows carry a size: once, few, many, or a class if the clone is expanded.

>TRBD2|TRBJ2-3|TRBV7-9|NA
CASTKAGLPDTQYF
TGTGCCAGCACAAAGGCGGGACTACCAGATACGCAGTATTTT
>TRBD2|TRBJ2-7|TRBV30|NA
CAWRLAGGYEQYF
TGTGCCTGGCGGCTAGCGGGGGGCTACGAGCAGTACTTC
>TRBD2|TRBJ2-5|TRBV5-1|NA
CASSLGLAGAEVQTQYF
TGCGCCAGCAGCTTGGGCCTAGCGGGGGCTGAAGTTCAGACCCAGTACTTC
>NA|TRBJ2-7|TRBV2|NA
CASSKASYEQYF
TGTGCCAGCAGTAAAGCCTCCTACGAGCAGTACTTC
>TRBD1|TRBJ2-7|TRBV5-8|NA
CASSLRGDRVNYEQYF
TGTGCCAGCAGCTTGCGTGGGGACAGGGTAAATTACGAGCAGTACTTC
>TRBD1|TRBJ2-7|TRBV11-1|NA
CASSFGTGAYEQYF
TGTGCCAGCAGCTTTGGGACAGGGGCCTACGAGCAGTACTTC
>TRBD2|TRBJ2-1|TRBV27|NA
CASSSIPGLADSYNEQFF
TGTGCCAGCAGTTCCATACCGGGACTAGCGGACTCCTACAATGAGCAGTTCTTC
>NA|TRBJ2-6|TRBV6-6|NA
CASCPGANVLTF
TGTGCCAGCTGTCCTGGGGCCAACGTCCTGACTTTC
>NA|TRBJ2-1|TRBV7-2|NA
CASRNFTGGNEQFF
TGTGCCAGCAGGAATTTTACTGGGGGGAATGAGCAGTTCTTC
>NA|TRBJ2-1|TRBV15|NA
CATSSLLDSYNEQFF
TGTGCCACCAGCAGCCTTCTAGACTCCTACAATGAGCAGTTCTTC
>NA|TRBJ1-1|TRBV30|NA
CAWSHRGEAFF
TGTGCCTGGAGCCATCGGGGTGAAGCTTTCTTT
>TRBD1|TRBJ1-1|TRBV10-2|few
CASTEGQPNTEAFF
TGCGCCAGCACTGAGGGACAGCCTAACACTGAAGCTTTCTTT
>NA|TRBJ1-1|TRBV19|NA
CASSSGTPSTEAFF
TGTGCCAGTAGTTCCGGGACACCGAGCACTGAAGCTTTCTTT
>NA|TRBJ1-5|TRBV30|NA
CAWCPFAAGEYSNQPQHF
TGTGCCTGGTGCCCCTTTGCGGCAGGGGAATATAGCAATCAGCCCCAGCATTTT